This record concerns one T cell receptor (beta chain) sequence. This clone was counted only a few times. The antigen it binds to is not known. Within one base of it there is no much larger clone, and no base qualities were kept. This sample was taken from a study of blood T cell repertoires in COVID-19 (dated by TCRdb to 2020 to 2021). Notes on the research overall: Samples from collaborators originated in the United States, Italy and Spain and spanned both the acute and convalescent phases of COVID-19. The samples were drawn from two sources: the first 160 participants of the ongoing ImmuneRACE study, and fewer than 1,500 subjects contributed by 6 global collaborators. A de-identified subject ID, COVID-19 status, age in years and sex were almost always included in the sample metadata. Subjects who had been exposed to COVID-19, were actively infected with it, or had recovered from it provided the deeply sampled blood TCRbeta repertoires that made up the dataset. Where available, HLA class I and class II types were obtained from metadata supplied by the sample provider rather than from assay-based typing. The prospective study material was composed of cDNA or gDNA derived from T cells, B-cell-depleted T cells, or PBMCs. A freely available public database, intended as a resource for researchers studying the immune response to SARS-CoV-2, is where the repertoires were released. Summary of the overall study and its limitations: How much clinical and demographic metadata was included differed by source and by participant, and the metadata was provided uncurated.

Enrolling through a virtual design, the prospective study's participants ranged in age from roughly 18 to 90 years and lived across some 23 United States geographic areas. In the prospective study, cohorts were assigned on the basis of participant-reported clinical history obtained from a screening survey and a study questionnaire. Recovered participants in ImmuneRACE Cohort 3 were defined as having two consecutive negative NP/OP PCR tests, clearance from a healthcare professional, or resolution of symptoms. In the prospective study, mobile phlebotomists collected whole blood, serum and a nasopharyngeal or oropharyngeal swab from each participant. Additional blood draws and questionnaires over an approximately 2-month period could optionally be provided by prospective study participants. Prospective study blood samples were shipped either frozen or at room temperature before DNA extraction. TCRbeta CDR3 regions were amplified from genomic DNA by means of the immunoSEQ Assay, a bias-controlled multiplex PCR. The study's own analysis went as follows. Within the assay, amplification of reference gene primers was used to estimate how many nucleated cells each sample contained. To quantify the absolute abundance of each unique TCRbeta CDR3 rearrangement, sequence reads were collapsed and filtered. For each sample, productive Simpson clonality was calculated as the square root of Simpson's diversity index across productive rearrangements. TCRdb stores this immuneACCESS table with in-frame sequences only. Part of the clones is absent; in the studies checked, under half of the shortfall reflects unresolved V genes, and no reason is known for the rest. That table is the source of V, J and clone size, and D and trimming were worked out from the DNA. The sample data list roughly 280,000 clones, and roughly nine tenths of these were observed just once. The ten largest clones represent approximately 3% of the sample.

Material for sequencing was PBMCs or T cells enriched from blood (not recorded which). This receptor was identified in a woman aged 45-59 years who had recovered from COVID-19.

The CDR3 reads as follows: CASSPRDRVPYF. The DNA sequence is given as TGTGCCAGCAGCCCCCGGGACAGGGTCCCGTATTTT. Recombination linked TRBV3-1 (or the pseudogene TRBV3-2) to TRBJ2-3; TRBD1 lines up with 9 middle nucleotides. For this chain, trimming is 4 bases at the V end and 14 bases at the J end, and the number of junction bases without a gene match is 7. Based on the germline V gene (reference sequence), the CDR1 and CDR2 sequences are LGHDT and YNNKEL. The CDR3 numbers 12 residues from cysteine through phenylalanine. The only DNA kept is the CDR3, 36 bases in frame from the first base.